These 24 T cell receptor beta chains were all obtained from the same sample, sequenced in a study of cytomegalovirus exposure and HLA in healthy donors (dated by TCRdb to about 2017). Library creation used the immunoSEQ multiplex PCR assay. The multiplex PCR relied on a mix of 60 forward primers for TCR Vbeta segments and 13 reverse primers for TCR Jbeta segments. Held by TCRdb, this immuneACCESS table contains in-frame sequences only and omits some clones. Under half of the omission traces to an unresolved V gene where checked; the cause of the rest is unknown. In this sample the table shows about 92,000 clones, about three quarters of which occur a single time. The top ten constitute approximately 7% of the sample. The sequenced sample consisted of PBMCs. Source of these receptors: a man between 50 and 59 years old in good health and CMV-seropositive.

The chain uses TRBV6-1 and TRBJ1-4; D not certain. CDR3 length: 15 amino acids. Germline assignment: CDR1 MNHNS and CDR2 SASEGT. V shed 2 bases and J shed 0 bases, with 7 bases lying between them. DNA of the CDR3: TGTGCCAGCAGTGAATGGCAGTCAACTAATGAAAAACTGTTTTTT. Translation gives CASSEWQSTNEKLFF.

The chain uses TRBV30 and TRBJ1-5, with D maybe TRBD1 (5 bases). The CDR3 is made up of 15 amino acids. Trimming cost V 0 bases and J 2 bases, with 11 bases left between them. Germline assignment: CDR1 GTSNPN and CDR2 SVGIG (reference sequence). CDR3 region: CAWSVPGEGNQPQHF. The CDR3 DNA is TGTGCCTGGAGTGTACCGGGGGAAGGCAATCAGCCCCAGCATTTT.

This CDR3 reads CASSQARNQPQHF. The CDR3 DNA follows: TGCGCCAGCAGCCAAGCTCGCAATCAGCCCCAGCATTTT. The chain uses TRBV4-3 and TRBJ1-5; D uncertain. CDR3 length: 13 amino acids. The germline CDR1 and CDR2 sequences are LGHNA and YSLEER. Trimming shortened V by 1 base and J by 2 bases, and 3 bases separated the two germline ends.

This rearrangement joins TRBV6-1 to TRBJ2-1, with 8 bases identical to TRBD2. Germline V gene lookup returns CDR1 MNHNS and CDR2 SASEGT. This CDR3 comprises 14 residues. V shed 2 bases and J 5 bases; nucleotides not matched to a gene: 2. The CDR3 nucleotides read TGTGCCAGCAGTGAATCGGGGGGGCACAATGAGCAGTTCTTC. Protein sequence: CASSESGGHNEQFF.

The chain has TRBV29-1 and TRBJ1-1; TRBD1 might be the D (5 bases). The CDR3 sequence is 12 residues long. Trimming cost V 6 bases and J 5 bases, with 13 bases left between them. From germline, CDR1 is SQVTM and CDR2 ANQGSEA. CDR3 sequence (DNA): TGCAGCGTAAGAAACCAGGGAACTGAAGCTTTCTTT. It codes for CSVRNQGTEAFF.

The V and J genes are TRBV18 and TRBJ1-4; TRBD1 is a possible D gene (6 bases). This CDR3 is 12 amino acids long. Germline CDR1 is KGHSH and CDR2 is LQKENI. V dropped 4 bases and J dropped 13 bases, with 13 bases sitting between them. The DNA for the CDR3 is TGTGCCAGCTCACGAAACAGGGATGGACTGTTTTTT. It yields the protein CASSRNRDGLFF.

The chain combines TRBV10-3 with TRBJ1-1, with D possibly matching TRBD1 (5 bases). Per the germline V gene, CDR1 is ENHRY and CDR2 is SYGVKD. V lost 6 bases to trimming and J lost 4 bases, with 12 bases between them. This CDR3 contains 13 residues. Here the CDR3 DNA reads TGTGCCATCAGCGAAGGGGCGCGCACTGAAGCTTTCTTT. This translates into CAISEGARTEAFF.

This chain links TRBV5-1 with TRBJ2-1, with a tentative D call TRBD1 (6 bases). Deletions cut 4 bases from V and 0 bases from J, with 14 bases between. Per the germline V gene, CDR1 is SGHRS and CDR2 is YFSETQ. This CDR3 has 16 residues. The CDR3 nucleotides are TGCGCCAGCAGCCCTTACGGACAGAGCTCCTACAATGAGCAGTTCTTC. This sequence encodes CASSPYGQSSYNEQFF. Drawing the rest from reference TRBV5-1 and TRBJ2-1, the complete variable domain is KAGVTQTPRYLIKTRGQQVTLSCSPISGHRSVSWYQQTPGQGLQFLFEYFSETQRNKGNFPGRFSGRQFSNSRSEMNVSTLELGDSALYLCASSPYGQSSYNEQFFGPGTRLTVL.

Only a few counts were recorded for this clone. The CDR3 loop reads CASRGAGGTTGELFF. The CDR3 nucleotides read TGTGCCAGCAGGGGGGCGGGGGGCACCACCGGGGAGCTGTTTTTT. The chain joins TRBV6-5 to TRBJ2-2; 8 bases are shared with TRBD2. In germline, CDR1 is MNHEY, CDR2 SVGAGI. The V segment lost 6 bases and the J segment 4 bases; nucleotides outside the gene matches: 7. The CDR3 extends over 15 amino acids.

The rearrangement links TRBV5-6 to TRBJ1-5, with D uncertain. Germline V CDR1 and CDR2: SGHDT, YYEEEE. Trimming cost V 1 base and J 3 bases, with 11 bases left between them. The CDR3 contains 15 residues. DNA of the CDR3: TGTGCCAGCAGCTTGAAAGGGAGTCCCAATCAGCCCCAGCATTTT. Translation gives CASSLKGSPNQPQHF.

The chain carries TRBV28 and TRBJ1-1; D is perhaps TRBD1 (6 bases). Germline CDR1 and CDR2: MDHEN and SYDVKM. The CDR3 length is 15 residues. With 1 base removed from V and 2 bases from J, the gap between germline ends came to 11 bases. The CDR3 sequence is CASSLSDSFNTEAFF. The CDR3 bases are TGTGCCAGCAGTTTATCGGACAGCTTTAACACTGAAGCTTTCTTT.

This chain links TRBV4-3 with TRBJ1-4; perhaps TRBD1 as D (5 bases). This CDR3 comprises 16 residues. Trimming removed 0 bases from V and 3 bases from J, with 11 bases in between. The germline gives CDR1 LGHNA, CDR2 YSLEER. The CDR3 here is CASSQEGGASNEKLFF. The CDR3 DNA reads as TGCGCCAGCAGCCAAGAGGGCGGGGCATCTAATGAAAAACTGTTTTTT.

With regard to this clone: At one end the junction does not follow the germline gene, possibly because of a read error. This chain uses TRBV28 with TRBJ1-2, with D perhaps TRBD1 (5 bases). The CDR3 totals 14 residues. CDR1 is MDHEN, CDR2 SYDVKM, per germline. CDR3 sequence: CASSSSTENYGYPF. As DNA, the CDR3 is TGTGCCAGCAGTTCATCGACAGAGAACTATGGCTACCCCTTC.

Of note for this clone: Sequence at one end of the junction differs from germline and may be a read error. This chain joins TRBV7-7 and TRBJ2-2; unclear D gene. Germline values: CDR1 SSHAT, CDR2 FNYEAQ (reference sequence). The CDR3 extends over 13 amino acids. The CDR3 here is CASSITRTGELFF. CDR3 nucleotide sequence: TGTGCTAGCAGCATTACACGAACCGGGGAGCTGTTTTTT.

This chain connects TRBV7-2 to TRBJ2-5, with D unresolved. In germline, CDR1 is SGHTA, CDR2 FQGNSA. The CDR3 is 13 amino acids. V shed 2 bases and J shed 2 bases, with 6 bases lying between them. The CDR3 sequence: CASSLSHQETQYF. The CDR3 DNA is TGTGCCAGCAGCTTATCACATCAAGAGACCCAGTACTTC.

The V call is TRBV7-3, the J call TRBJ1-1; maybe TRBD1 (5 bases). Germline V gene data show CDR1 as SGHTA and CDR2 as FQGTGA. The CDR3 consists of 13 residues. Deletions cut 5 bases from V and 1 base from J, with 8 bases between. The CDR3: CASSRGQNTEAFF. CDR3 sequence (DNA): TGTGCCAGCAGCAGAGGACAGAACACTGAAGCTTTCTTT.

The V and J genes are TRBV19 and TRBJ2-1; the match to TRBD1 covers 11 bases. V trimming: 3 bases; J trimming: 8 bases; junction bases outside the gene matches: 6. The CDR3 extends over 15 amino acids. The V gene's germline CDR1 is LNHDA and CDR2 SQIVND (reference sequence). The chain's CDR3 is CASSIWGQGGDEQFF. The CDR3 nucleotides read TGTGCCAGTAGTATTTGGGGACAGGGGGGGGATGAGCAGTTCTTC.

This chain uses TRBV7-9 with TRBJ2-7; 10 bases are a match to TRBD1. The CDR3 loop spans 16 amino acids. Germline V lookup: CDR1 SEHNR, CDR2 FQNEAQ (reference sequence). J lost 2 bases, V lost 4 bases, and 8 bases had no gene match. The CDR3 is CASSYPRDRGTYEQYF. The CDR3 nucleotides read TGTGCCAGCAGCTATCCCCGGGACAGGGGTACCTACGAGCAGTACTTC.

The chain is built from TRBV7-2 and TRBJ2-7; TRBD2 matches 8 bases. This CDR3 has 15 residues. V shed 5 bases, J shed 7 bases, and the junction held 13 bases outside the gene matches. CDR1 SGHTA and CDR2 FQGNSA come from the germline V gene. The CDR3 nucleotides read TGTGCCAGCAGCGCTCAGTCGGGGGGGCCAGGAGAGCAGTACTTC. Amino acids: CASSAQSGGPGEQYF.

About this clone itself: At one of its ends the junction is not consistent with the germline gene, which may arise from a read error. As DNA, the CDR3 is TGCGCCAGCAGCTTGGGGACAGCTACTAACTATGGCTACCCCTTC. Translated: CASSLGTATNYGYPF. This chain joins TRBV5-1 and TRBJ1-2; D possibly corresponds to TRBD1 (6 bases). There are 15 residues in the CDR3. Germline-derived CDR1 and CDR2 are SGHRS and YFSETQ.

The rearrangement links TRBV28 to TRBJ2-5; 13 nucleotides align to TRBD2. Germline V CDR1 and CDR2: MDHEN, SYDVKM. The CDR3 length is 15 residues. V lost 6 bases, J lost 5 bases, and 6 bases stayed unmatched. CDR3 nucleotide sequence: TGTGCCAGCAGGGGAACTAGCGGGGGGGCGGAGACCCAGTACTTC. Its translation: CASRGTSGGAETQYF. Complete variable domain (other parts from reference TRBV28 and TRBJ2-5): DVKVTQSSRYLVKRTGEKVFLECVQDMDHENMFWYRQDPGLGLRLIYFSYDVKMKEKGDIPEGYSVSREKKERFSLILESASTNQTSMYLCASRGTSGGAETQYFGPGTRLLVL.

The CDR3 loop reads CASSPTGQATYNEQFF. The DNA for the CDR3 is TGCGCCAGCAGCCCGACGGGACAGGCAACCTACAATGAGCAGTTCTTC. The chain recombines TRBV5-1 with TRBJ2-1; 8 positions agree with TRBD1. Trimming at V came to 4 bases and at J to 2 bases, leaving 8 bases not matched to a gene. The CDR3 is made up of 16 amino acids. CDR1 and CDR2 (germline): SGHRS, YFSETQ.

The chain couples TRBV4-3 to TRBJ2-4; TRBD2 matches at 10 bases. CDR1 LGHNA and CDR2 YSLEER come from the germline V gene. The V and J ends lost 0 bases and 8 bases, in that order; junction bases with no gene match: 4. The CDR3 loop spans 15 amino acids. CDR3 amino acids: CASSQDRTSGDIQYF. CDR3 bases: TGCGCCAGCAGCCAAGATCGAACTAGCGGGGACATTCAGTACTTC.

This clone was seen only once. The chain employs TRBV20-1 and TRBJ2-7, with D perhaps TRBD1 (6 bases). The CDR3 has 11 amino acids. The germline V gene encodes CDR1 DFQATT and CDR2 SNEGSKA (reference sequence). V was pared by 3 bases and J by 6 bases, with 9 bases between. Here the CDR3 reads CSASLGAEQYF. In DNA, the CDR3 is TGCAGTGCTAGTTTGGGGGCCGAGCAGTACTTC.